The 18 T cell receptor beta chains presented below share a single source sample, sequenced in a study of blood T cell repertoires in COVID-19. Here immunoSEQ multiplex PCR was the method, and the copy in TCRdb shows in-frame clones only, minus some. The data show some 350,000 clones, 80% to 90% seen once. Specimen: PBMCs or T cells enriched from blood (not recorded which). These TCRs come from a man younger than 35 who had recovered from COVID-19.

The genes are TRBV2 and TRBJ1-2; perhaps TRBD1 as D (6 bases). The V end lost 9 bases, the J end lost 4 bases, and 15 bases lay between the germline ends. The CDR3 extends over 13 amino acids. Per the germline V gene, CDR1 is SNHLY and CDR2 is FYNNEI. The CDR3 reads CASVMGQAYGYTF. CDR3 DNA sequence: TGTGCCAGTGTTATGGGACAAGCCTATGGCTACACCTTC.

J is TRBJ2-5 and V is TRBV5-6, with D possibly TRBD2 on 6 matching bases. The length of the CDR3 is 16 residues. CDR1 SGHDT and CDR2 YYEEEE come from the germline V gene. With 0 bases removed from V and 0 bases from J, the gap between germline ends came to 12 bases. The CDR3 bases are TGTGCCAGCAGCTTGGCGACTAGTCTATACCAAGAGACCCAGTACTTC. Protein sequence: CASSLATSLYQETQYF.

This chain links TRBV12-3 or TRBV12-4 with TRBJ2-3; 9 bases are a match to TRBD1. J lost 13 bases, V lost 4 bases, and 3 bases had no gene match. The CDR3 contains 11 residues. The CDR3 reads CASSSGTGKYF. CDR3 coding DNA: TGTGCCAGCAGTTCCGGGACAGGGAAGTATTTT.

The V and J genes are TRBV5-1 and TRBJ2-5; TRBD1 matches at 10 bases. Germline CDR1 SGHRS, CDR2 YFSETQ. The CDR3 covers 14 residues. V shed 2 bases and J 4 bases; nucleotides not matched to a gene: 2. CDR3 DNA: TGCGCCAGCAGCTTCGGACAGGGGGTAGAGACCCAGTACTTC. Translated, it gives CASSFGQGVETQYF.

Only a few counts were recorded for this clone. The CDR3 protein is CASSADRITGELFF. CDR3 in DNA: TGTGCCAGCAGCGCCGATAGAATCACCGGGGAGCTGTTTTTT. This chain joins TRBV2 and TRBJ2-2; D not certain. The V end lost 6 bases, the J end lost 4 bases, and 12 bases lay between the germline ends. Germline CDR1 reads SNHLY; CDR2 reads FYNNEI. The CDR3 spans 14 residues.

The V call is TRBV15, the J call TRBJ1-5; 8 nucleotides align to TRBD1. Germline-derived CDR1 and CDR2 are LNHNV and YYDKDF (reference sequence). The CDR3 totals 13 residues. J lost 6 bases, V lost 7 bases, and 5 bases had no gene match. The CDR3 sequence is CATTQGAGQPQHF. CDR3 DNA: TGTGCCACCACGCAGGGGGCGGGTCAGCCCCAGCATTTT.

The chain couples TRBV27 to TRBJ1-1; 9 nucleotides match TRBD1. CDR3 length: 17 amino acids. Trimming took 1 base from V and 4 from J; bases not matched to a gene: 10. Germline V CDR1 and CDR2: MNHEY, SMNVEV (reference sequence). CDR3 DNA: TGTGCCAGCAGTTTATTAACGGACAGGGGACGAGGCACTGAAGCTTTCTTT. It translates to CASSLLTDRGRGTEAFF.

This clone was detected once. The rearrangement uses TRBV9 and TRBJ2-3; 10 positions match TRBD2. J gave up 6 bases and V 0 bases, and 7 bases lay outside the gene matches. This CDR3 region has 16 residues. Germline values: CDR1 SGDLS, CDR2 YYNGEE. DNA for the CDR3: TGTGCCAGCAGCGTAGGTGCTAGCGGGGGAGTTGATACGCAGTATTTT. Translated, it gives CASSVGASGGVDTQYF. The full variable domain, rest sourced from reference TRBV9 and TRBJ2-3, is DSGVTQTPKHLITATGQRVTLRCSPRSGDLSVYWYQQSLDQGLQFLIQYYNGEERAKGNILERFSAQQFPDLHSELNLSSLELGDSALYFCASSVGASGGVDTQYFGPGTRLTVL.

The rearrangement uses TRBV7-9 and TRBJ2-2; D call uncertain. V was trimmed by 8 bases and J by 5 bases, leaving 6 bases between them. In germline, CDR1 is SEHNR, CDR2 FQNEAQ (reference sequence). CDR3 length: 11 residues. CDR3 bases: TGTGCCAGCCCCTTAACCGGGGAGCTGTTTTTT. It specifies CASPLTGELFF.

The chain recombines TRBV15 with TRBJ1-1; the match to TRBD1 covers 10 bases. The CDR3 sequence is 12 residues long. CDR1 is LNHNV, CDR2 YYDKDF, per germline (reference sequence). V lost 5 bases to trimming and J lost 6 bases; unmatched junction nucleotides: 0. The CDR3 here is CATSGQGAEAFF. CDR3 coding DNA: TGTGCCACCAGCGGACAGGGGGCTGAAGCTTTCTTT.

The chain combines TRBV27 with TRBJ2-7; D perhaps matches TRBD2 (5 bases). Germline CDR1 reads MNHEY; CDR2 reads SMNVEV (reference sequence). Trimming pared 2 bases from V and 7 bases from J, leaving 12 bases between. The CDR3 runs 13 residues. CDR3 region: CASSLTERREQYF. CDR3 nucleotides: TGTGCCAGCAGTTTAACTGAGAGGAGGGAGCAGTACTTC.

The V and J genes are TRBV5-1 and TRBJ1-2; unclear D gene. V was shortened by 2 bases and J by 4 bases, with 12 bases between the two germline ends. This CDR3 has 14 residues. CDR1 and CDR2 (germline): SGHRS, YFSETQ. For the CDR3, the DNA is TGCGCCAGCAGCTTCGGGGAGTTGGTCTATGGCTACACCTTC. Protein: CASSFGELVYGYTF.

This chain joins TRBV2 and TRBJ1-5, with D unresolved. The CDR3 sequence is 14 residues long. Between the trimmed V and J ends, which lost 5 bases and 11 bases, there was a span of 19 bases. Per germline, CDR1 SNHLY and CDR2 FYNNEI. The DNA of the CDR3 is TGTGCCAGCAGTCCAGTCGTGCAGGAATTGTCCCAGCATTTT. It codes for CASSPVVQELSQHF.

The CDR3 is CSASPGTGGGYGYTF. CDR3 nucleotides: TGCAGCGCCTCCCCAGGGACAGGGGGTGGGTATGGCTACACCTTC. The chain links TRBV29-1 to TRBJ1-2; TRBD1 aligns across 11 bases. V dropped 7 bases and J dropped 5; count of bases not matched to a gene: 12. Germline assignment: CDR1 SQVTM and CDR2 ANQGSEA. This CDR3 is 15 amino acids long. The full variable domain, completed using reference TRBV29-1 and TRBJ1-2, is SAVISQKPSRDICQRGTSLTIQCQVDSQVTMMFWYRQQPGQSLTLIATANQGSEATYESGFVIDKFPISRPNLTFSTLTVSNMSPEDSSIYLCSASPGTGGGYGYTFGSGTRLTVV.

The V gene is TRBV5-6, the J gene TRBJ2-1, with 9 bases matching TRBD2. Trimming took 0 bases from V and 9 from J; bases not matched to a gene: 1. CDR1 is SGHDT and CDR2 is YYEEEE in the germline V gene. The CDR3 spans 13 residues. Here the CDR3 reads CASSLASGIEQFF. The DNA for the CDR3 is TGTGCCAGCAGCTTGGCTAGCGGGATTGAGCAGTTCTTC.

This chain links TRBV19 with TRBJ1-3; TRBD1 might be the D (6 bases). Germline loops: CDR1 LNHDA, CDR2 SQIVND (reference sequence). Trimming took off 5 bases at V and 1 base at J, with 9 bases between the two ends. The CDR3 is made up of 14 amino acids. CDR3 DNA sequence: TGTGCCAGTAGTCGGGGGGCATCTGGAAACACCATATATTTT. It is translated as CASSRGASGNTIYF.

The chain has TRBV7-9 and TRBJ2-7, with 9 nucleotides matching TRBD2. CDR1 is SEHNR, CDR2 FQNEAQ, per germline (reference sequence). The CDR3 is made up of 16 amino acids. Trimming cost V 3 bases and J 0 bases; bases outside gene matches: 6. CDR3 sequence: CASSFLTSGSSYEQYF. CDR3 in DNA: TGTGCCAGCAGCTTCTTGACTAGCGGTAGCTCCTACGAGCAGTACTTC.

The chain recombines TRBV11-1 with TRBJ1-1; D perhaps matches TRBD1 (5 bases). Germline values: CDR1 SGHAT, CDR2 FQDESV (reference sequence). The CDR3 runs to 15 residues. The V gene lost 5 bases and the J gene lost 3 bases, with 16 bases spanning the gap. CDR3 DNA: TGTGCCAGCAGCCCCCCGGGGGTTGGGGACACTGAAGCTTTCTTT. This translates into CASSPPGVGDTEAFF. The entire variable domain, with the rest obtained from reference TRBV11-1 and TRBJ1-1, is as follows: EAEVAQSPRYKITEKSQAVAFWCDPISGHATLYWYRQILGQGPELLVQFQDESVVDDSQLPKDRFSAERLKGVDSTLKIQPAELGDSAMYLCASSPPGVGDTEAFFGQGTRLTVV.